This T cell receptor beta chain was identified in a study of blood T cell repertoires in COVID-19. Study background: Material from acute and convalescent COVID-19 was sourced from the United States, Italy and Spain.

In the original workflow: Amplifying reference gene primers gave estimates of nucleated cell counts. This table comes from immunoSEQ multiplex PCR, and its TCRdb copy is limited to in-frame clones, with some not included. The D gene and trimming were derived from the DNA, and the V and J assignments and clone size from that table. Found here are around 150,000 clones, approximately 91% of them singletons; the top ten hold roughly 2.3%. Germline CDR1 SEHNR, CDR2 FQNEAQ (reference sequence). V shed 7 bases and J 4 bases; nucleotides not matched to a gene: 7. The CDR3 is made up of 15 amino acids. This TCR derives from a man aged 18 to 30 with acute or convalescent COVID-19. The rearrangement links TRBV7-9 to TRBJ1-3; 10 positions agree with TRBD1. The material sequenced was peripheral blood. Here the CDR3 reads CASTPGQGYGNTIYF. CDR3 sequence (DNA): TGTGCCAGCACCCCGGGACAGGGGTACGGAAACACCATATATTTT.